The table lists the clone carrying this T cell receptor (beta chain) with a count of one. V trimming: 3 bases; J trimming: 4 bases; junction bases outside the gene matches: 8. Germline CDR1 KGHSH, CDR2 LQKENI. The length of the CDR3 is 16 residues. The record originates from a study of blood T cell repertoires in COVID-19. Study-level background: Donors in the United States, Italy and Spain gave samples during acute or convalescent COVID-19.

Generated by immunoSEQ multiplex PCR, the TCRdb table keeps only in-frame clones and is missing some. The sample carries more than 85,000 clones, about 90% recorded once. This clonotype originated in a human donor with COVID-19, enrolled during active disease. The donor label of this sample is uncertain. This sequence joins TRBV18 and TRBJ2-2, with TRBD1 matching over 7 bases. Specimen: peripheral blood. This CDR3 reads CASSPITGALTGELFF. The CDR3 region has the DNA TGTGCCAGCTCACCTATAACAGGGGCCCTCACCGGGGAGCTGTTTTTT.